These 25 T cell receptor beta chains share one sample of origin, sequenced in a study of Graves' ophthalmopathy and Graves' hyperthyroidism. The authors amplified TCR beta CDR3 regions, and they did so from RNA transcripts for repertoire sequencing. First-round RT-PCR relied on HTBI primers, and a second-round multiplex PCR came next. TCRdb ran MiXCR on the multiplex PCR reads and lists one entry per CDR3 protein. Of 200,000 to 250,000 distinct CDR3 sequences listed, around 28% are singletons. Sequencing used peripheral blood. The receptors originated from a man aged 50-60 years with Graves' ophthalmopathy.

The table lists this clonotype with many counts. V is TRBV20-1 and J is TRBJ2-7; TRBD2 agrees at 13 bases. The trim removed 5 bases at V and 5 bases at J, leaving 9 bases unmatched. This CDR3 comprises 15 residues. The germline gives CDR1 DFQATT, CDR2 SNEGSKA (reference sequence). CDR3: CSARTSGRVWNEQYF. The CDR3 DNA follows: TGCAGTGCTCGTACTAGCGGGAGGGTGTGGAACGAGCAGTACTTC.

The chain uses TRBV29-1 and TRBJ1-1, with 7 positions matching TRBD1. The CDR3 totals 15 residues. V trimming: 7 bases; J trimming: 2 bases; junction bases outside the gene matches: 13. Germline V gene data show CDR1 as SQVTM and CDR2 as ANQGSEA. DNA for the CDR3: TGCAGCGCCGCCCCCCGACAGGGCCCTAACACTGAAGCTTTCTTT. Its protein product is CSAAPRQGPNTEAFF.

This clonotype was found many times. The chain couples TRBV9 to TRBJ1-6; 10 bases are shared with TRBD1. The CDR3 has 15 amino acids. Germline CDR1 SGDLS, CDR2 YYNGEE. Trimming took 4 bases from V and 6 from J; bases not matched to a gene: 4. CDR3 loop: CASSPGTGVNSPLHF. CDR3 DNA: TGTGCCAGCAGCCCCGGGACAGGGGTTAATTCACCCCTCCACTTT.

The genes are TRBV7-8 and TRBJ2-7; no clear D gene. CDR3 size: 15 residues. Between the trimmed V and J ends, which lost 2 bases and 2 bases, there was a span of 13 bases. The germline V gene encodes CDR1 SGHVS and CDR2 FQNEAQ. CDR3 coding DNA: TGTGCCAGCAGCTTAAGTGCCACTCGCCCCTACGAGCAGTACTTC. It codes for CASSLSATRPYEQYF.

Ten or more counts support this clonotype. J is TRBJ1-5 and V is TRBV6-2 or TRBV6-3; 10 bases agree with TRBD1. Per the germline V gene, CDR1 is MNHEY and CDR2 is SVGEGT. The CDR3 spans 15 residues. Trimming cost V 5 bases and J 1 base; bases outside gene matches: 2. The CDR3: CASSPDRGSNQPQHF. The CDR3 DNA sequence: TGTGCCAGCAGTCCGGACAGGGGGAGCAATCAGCCCCAGCATTTT.

This clonotype came up many times. J is TRBJ1-2 and V is TRBV19; D remains unclear. The CDR3 loop spans 16 amino acids. Per germline, CDR1 LNHDA and CDR2 SQIVND (reference sequence). Trimming took 3 bases from V and 4 from J, leaving 18 bases between them. The CDR3 DNA reads TGTGCCAGTAGTATTTCGAGAGCCGATCTGACCTATGGCTACACCTTC. Translation gives CASSISRADLTYGYTF.

Many counts were recorded for this clonotype. The V and J genes are TRBV12-3 or TRBV12-4 and TRBJ2-4, with 9 nucleotides matching TRBD2. Losses at the gene ends were 6 bases for V and 7 bases for J; bases not matched to a gene: 13. CDR3 size: 16 residues. CDR3 in amino acids: CASRRTGAGGRNIQYF. The CDR3, as DNA: TGTGCCAGCAGGCGGACAGGAGCGGGAGGTCGGAACATTCAGTACTTC.

The rearrangement links TRBV19 to TRBJ2-2; 7 nucleotides match TRBD1. After removal of 5 bases from V and 4 bases from J, the junction contained 7 bases not matched to a gene. Germline V gene lookup returns CDR1 LNHDA and CDR2 SQIVND (reference sequence). The CDR3 is made up of 15 amino acids. The CDR3 DNA sequence: TGTGCCAGTAGTCCCGGGACAGTGGGCACCGGGGAGCTGTTTTTT. This translates into CASSPGTVGTGELFF.

This clonotype was recorded many times. The chain combines TRBV11-1 with TRBJ1-1; TRBD1 matches at 9 bases. Germline CDR1 and CDR2: SGHAT and FQDESV (reference sequence). The length of the CDR3 is 12 residues. V lost 3 bases, J lost 11 bases, and 4 bases stayed unmatched. DNA for the CDR3: TGTGCCAGCAGCTTTCGGACAGGGGAGGCTTTCTTT. Protein sequence: CASSFRTGEAFF. Full variable domain (remainder filled in from reference TRBV11-1 and TRBJ1-1): EAEVAQSPRYKITEKSQAVAFWCDPISGHATLYWYRQILGQGPELLVQFQDESVVDDSQLPKDRFSAERLKGVDSTLKIQPAELGDSAMYLCASSFRTGEAFFGQGTRLTVV.

CDR3 region: CASSYGQLKAFF. Written as DNA, the CDR3 is TGTGCCAGCAGTTACGGGCAGCTGAAAGCTTTCTTT. J is TRBJ1-1 and V is TRBV6-2 or TRBV6-3; D unclear. The CDR3 totals 12 residues. V lost 2 bases, J lost 9 bases, and 10 bases lay in between. Germline V CDR1 and CDR2: MNHEY, SVGEGT.

This clonotype was recorded at least ten times. CDR3 protein: CASSDPHEETKNIQYF. The CDR3 region has the DNA TGCGCCAGCAGTGATCCTCACGAAGAAACCAAAAACATTCAGTACTTC. The V call is TRBV10-2, the J call TRBJ2-4; no clear D. The CDR3 is 16 residues long. V lost 3 bases to trimming and J lost 2 bases, with 14 bases between them. Per the germline V gene, CDR1 is WSHSY and CDR2 is SAAADI.

This chain joins TRBV30 and TRBJ2-7; D is unresolved. This CDR3 spans 11 amino acids. From germline, CDR1 is GTSNPN and CDR2 SVGIG (reference sequence). V was cut by 5 bases and J by 3 bases, with 8 bases left in between. The DNA of the CDR3 is TGTGCCTGGGCTGAAGACTACGAGCAGTACTTC. Translated: CAWAEDYEQYF.

The table lists this clonotype with many counts. This chain links TRBV29-1 with TRBJ1-2, with a tentative D call TRBD1 (5 bases). Germline values: CDR1 SQVTM, CDR2 ANQGSEA. The CDR3 runs 18 residues. CDR3 protein: CPSAPRGSSCGTIGGYTF. CDR3 in DNA: TGCCCCTCCGCTCCCCGGGGCAGTTCGTGTGGGACGATCGGCGGCTACACCTTC.

The J gene is TRBJ2-7, the V gene TRBV6-1; TRBD1 aligns across 7 bases. The CDR3 has 15 amino acids. Germline CDR1 and CDR2: MNHNS and SASEGT. Trimming removed 9 bases from V and 0 bases from J; junction bases left unmatched: 11. CDR3: CASANGRDSSYEQYF. In DNA, the CDR3 is TGTGCCAGTGCAAATGGCCGGGACAGCTCCTACGAGCAGTACTTC.

Many counts were recorded for this clonotype. The V and J genes are TRBV28 and TRBJ2-4, with D uncertain. The V gene lost 6 bases and the J gene lost 0 bases, with 12 bases spanning the gap. The length of the CDR3 is 15 residues. In germline, CDR1 is MDHEN, CDR2 SYDVKM. The CDR3 DNA reads TGTGCCAGCAGAGTACCGGGTCAAGCCAAAAACATTCAGTACTTC. This codes for CASRVPGQAKNIQYF. The complete variable domain, with remaining parts taken from reference TRBV28 and TRBJ2-4, reads DVKVTQSSRYLVKRTGEKVFLECVQDMDHENMFWYRQDPGLGLRLIYFSYDVKMKEKGDIPEGYSVSREKKERFSLILESASTNQTSMYLCASRVPGQAKNIQYFGAGTRLSVL.

The chain links TRBV7-2 to TRBJ1-2; unclear D gene. Germline values: CDR1 SGHTA, CDR2 FQGNSA. V was shortened by 7 bases and J by 5 bases, with 14 bases between the two germline ends. The CDR3 length is 13 residues. The CDR3 here is CASTLMAEYGYTF. The CDR3 bases are TGTGCCAGCACCCTAATGGCGGAATATGGCTACACCTTC.

This clonotype was detected many times. The chain links TRBV12-3 or TRBV12-4 to TRBJ2-5; 9 bases are shared with TRBD1. This CDR3 has 13 residues. J gave up 4 bases and V 8 bases, and 5 bases lay outside the gene matches. CDR3 sequence: CASVWTGVETQYF. In DNA, the CDR3 is TGTGCCAGCGTTTGGACAGGGGTAGAGACCCAGTACTTC.

The sample holds many counts of this clonotype. The chain has TRBV6-1 and TRBJ1-1; D remains ambiguous. This CDR3 is 11 amino acids long. The germline V and J ends were trimmed by 3 bases and 9 bases, with 8 bases remaining between them. CDR1 is MNHNS, CDR2 SASEGT, per germline. CDR3 sequence: CASSEERKAFF. The CDR3 DNA follows: TGTGCCAGCAGTGAGGAGCGGAAAGCTTTCTTT.

The CDR3 region has the DNA TGCGCCAGCAGCCAGGGACTAGCGGATTCCTACGAGCAGTACTTC. This encodes CASSQGLADSYEQYF. V gene TRBV4-1 combines with J gene TRBJ2-7; 11 nucleotides line up with TRBD2. Per the germline V gene, CDR1 is MGHRA and CDR2 is YSYEKL. V lost 3 bases to trimming and J lost 1 base; unmatched junction nucleotides: 2. The CDR3 is made up of 15 amino acids.

This clonotype was seen at least ten times. V and J are TRBV20-1 and TRBJ2-7; 8 bases agree with TRBD2. This CDR3 has 14 amino acids. Trimming took 5 bases from V and 3 from J; bases not matched to a gene: 9. Germline loops: CDR1 DFQATT, CDR2 SNEGSKA (reference sequence). CDR3 nucleotides: TGCAGTGCTTCCCGGGACGGGGGGGTCTACGAGCAGTACTTC. It encodes CSASRDGGVYEQYF.

The gene calls are TRBV20-1 and TRBJ1-1; 7 nucleotides align to TRBD1. The CDR3 covers 15 residues. J lost 3 bases, V lost 0 bases, and 7 bases had no gene match. In germline, CDR1 is DFQATT, CDR2 SNEGSKA (reference sequence). CDR3 amino acids: CSARDSGQLDTEAFF. CDR3 coding DNA: TGCAGTGCTAGAGATTCGGGACAGCTGGACACTGAAGCTTTCTTT.

The chain uses TRBV18 and TRBJ2-5; D is possibly TRBD1 (6 bases). The CDR3 is 13 residues long. V shed 5 bases and J shed 6 bases, with 13 bases lying between them. Germline values: CDR1 KGHSH, CDR2 LQKENI. CDR3 DNA sequence: TGTGCCAGCTCAGTACAGGGAGAGCAGACCCAGTACTTC. Translation gives CASSVQGEQTQYF.

This clonotype was observed once. The gene calls are TRBV14 and TRBJ2-6; no clear D gene. CDR3 length: 20 amino acids. Between the trimmed V and J ends, which lost 5 bases and 1 base, there was a span of 24 bases. Germline V CDR1 and CDR2: SGHDN, FVKESK. The CDR3 protein is CASSSQVVTVYLSGANVLTF. Written as DNA, the CDR3 is TGTGCCAGCAGCAGCCAAGTGGTCACGGTATACCTATCTGGGGCCAACGTCCTGACTTTC.

The sample holds many counts of this clonotype. The chain has TRBV12-3 or TRBV12-4 and TRBJ2-7; D is unclear. CDR3 length: 14 residues. The V end was cut by 5 bases, the J end by 3 bases, with 14 bases between. The CDR3 loop reads CASSDSDQGYEQYF. CDR3 coding DNA: TGTGCCAGCAGTGATTCAGACCAAGGCTACGAGCAGTACTTC.

This clonotype showed up many times. For the CDR3, the DNA is TGTGCCAGCAGCTTAGAACCGGGAACAAACGAGCAGTACTTC. The encoded protein is CASSLEPGTNEQYF. The V call is TRBV11-2, the J call TRBJ2-7, with D perhaps TRBD2 (5 bases). Germline V CDR1 and CDR2: SGHAT, FQNNGV. V was pared by 0 bases and J by 5 bases, with 11 bases between. The CDR3 is made up of 14 amino acids.